This record looks at one T cell receptor beta chain sequence and its context. Other DNA sequences within the sample encode an identical CDR3. Sequencing was performed with immunoSEQ multiplex PCR; in TCRdb, only in-frame clones are kept and a portion is missing. This sample carries a few hundred thousand clones, more than 80% of them seen once, and the ten largest clones take 1.3%. This sample stems from a study of blood T cell repertoires in COVID-19. With 6 bases removed from V and 3 bases from J, the gap between germline ends came to 4 bases. CDR3 length: 11 amino acids. CDR1 is SNHLY and CDR2 is FYNNEI in the germline V gene.

The material sequenced was peripheral blood. This chain links TRBV2 with TRBJ2-3; no reliable D call. The sequence was collected from a woman aged 25 to 39 with COVID-19, enrolled during active disease. The DNA of the CDR3 is TGTGCCAGCAGCCCGACAGATACGCAGTATTTT. As protein: CASSPTDTQYF.